This TCR beta chain comes out of a study of control samples from healthy donors and cancer patients. This clone was recorded only once. TCRdb's table, derived via immunoSEQ multiplex PCR, lists solely in-frame clones and lacks some. The sample lists 55,000 to 70,000 clones, almost 90% occurring once. The CDR3 is 15 amino acids. Deletions cut 4 bases from V and 1 base from J, with 14 bases between. Germline-derived CDR1 and CDR2 are SGHVS and FNYEAQ. Sequencing was performed on PBMCs. This sequence was found in a man aged 60 to 69 with colorectal cancer. The chain couples TRBV7-6 to TRBJ2-7; D gene uncertain. The DNA of the CDR3 is TGTGCCAGCAGCTCACGACGACCTCTTTCCTACGAGCAGTACTTC. It specifies CASSSRRPLSYEQYF.